This T cell receptor beta chain derives from a study of radiotherapy plus CTLA-4 blockade in lung cancer listed by TCRdb under 2018. Broadly, across the study: Objective responses occurred in roughly 20% of enrolled patients, and roughly 30% achieved disease control. General study outcomes and caveats: After treatment with radiotherapy and ipilimumab, TCR clones that originated in tumors expanded in peripheral blood. The strongest predictors of response, as reported, were early dynamic changes in blood T cell clones along with a rise in serum interferon-beta after radiation.

The study evaluated CTLA-4 blockade (ipilimumab) given together with focal radiation therapy in patients who had chemo-refractory metastatic non-small-cell lung cancer. Trimming removed 0 bases from V and 1 base from J; the gene matches leave 3 bases unexplained. From its cysteine to its phenylalanine, the CDR3 spans 15 amino acids. CDR3 DNA is the only sequence kept; it has 45 bases, read in frame from the first base. CDR1 GTSNPN and CDR2 SVGIG are derived from the germline V gene (reference sequence). Libraries were built with the immunoSEQ multiplex PCR assay. What TCRdb holds here is the immuneACCESS table cut down to in-frame rearrangements. Part of the clones is not present; checked against another copy, under half of the missing clones reflect an unresolved V gene, and the others are unexplained. This sample gives roughly 80,000 clones in total; 70% to 80% of them show up just once. The ten biggest clones cover more than 8% of the sample.

This clone came up a few times. The antigen this receptor binds is unknown. No per-base quality is available; no much larger clone lies one base away. The sequences come from peripheral blood, collected from a patient treated with radiotherapy plus ipilimumab. This receptor was identified in a human donor with non-small cell lung cancer whose response to radiotherapy plus ipilimumab could not be evaluated. The chain is made from TRBV30 and TRBJ2-1, with 7 middle bases fitting TRBD1. The nucleotide sequence reads TGTGCCTGGAGTGTACCGACAGGGTCCTACAATGAGCAGTTCTTC. The resulting protein is CAWSVPTGSYNEQFF.